Listed below are T cell receptor beta chains from one sample, sequenced in a study of T cell responses to AZD1222 COVID-19 vaccine. This table comes from immunoSEQ multiplex PCR, and its TCRdb copy is limited to in-frame clones, with some not included. Altogether roughly 150,000 clones are present, about 90% being singletons, with the ten largest covering roughly 5%. Material: peripheral blood, obtained on day 0 of AZD1222 vaccination. Every receptor here comes from an adult in good health. Both conserved end residues are part of each CDR3. D genes are given only for firm matches. Clone sizes are given selectively: once, few, many, or a class where the clone is expanded.

j_call v_call clone_size d_call cdr3_nt cdr3_aa
TRBJ1-3 TRBV27 - - TGTGCCAGCAAACGGGCAAGACTAGAAAACACCATATATTTT CASKRARLENTIYF
TRBJ1-2 TRBV6-5 - - TGTGCCATCGGGAGGTCGGACTATGGCTACACCTTC CAIGRSDYGYTF
TRBJ2-1 TRBV5-6 - TRBD2 TGTGCCAGCAGCTTGGTTGGCGGGAGGGGTTTAAACAATGAGCAGTTCTTC CASSLVGGRGLNNEQFF
TRBJ1-5 TRBV28 few - TGTGCCAGCAGTTTAGGGCAGAACAATCAGCCCCAGCATTTT CASSLGQNNQPQHF
TRBJ2-3 TRBV6-6 - - TGTGCCAGCAGTGACACAGGGGGGGGTTTTGCGCAGTATTTT CASSDTGGGFAQYF
TRBJ1-3 TRBV28 - TRBD1 TGTGCCAGCACCCCCGGACAGGGCAGGAGGGGAAACACCATATATTTT CASTPGQGRRGNTIYF
TRBJ2-2 TRBV2 - - TGTGCCAGCAGTTTCTTGCCCGTTACGAACACCGGGGAGCTGTTTTTT CASSFLPVTNTGELFF
TRBJ1-1 TRBV3-1/TRBV3-2 - TRBD1 TGTGCCAGCAGCCTATCGAGTACAGGGGAAACTGAAGCTTTCTTT CASSLSSTGETEAFF
TRBJ1-1 TRBV27 - - TGTGCCAGCAGTGGGCCCGGGGGCACTGAAGCTTTCTTT CASSGPGGTEAFF
TRBJ1-1 TRBV9 - - TGTGCCAGCAGCTTTCTAGACAGGATCCTCAACACTGAAGCTTTCTTT CASSFLDRILNTEAFF
TRBJ1-2 TRBV7-6 - - TGTGCCAGCAGCTTAGGCGGGGTAGGGGGCTATGGCTACACCTTC CASSLGGVGGYGYTF
TRBJ2-1 TRBV6-5 - - TGTGCCAGCCTTGGGAAAGGGGTCAATGAGCAGTTCTTC CASLGKGVNEQFF
TRBJ1-5 TRBV25-1 - TRBD1 TGTGCCAGCAGTGAAGGGGACAGCGAGATCAATCAGCCCCAGCATTTT CASSEGDSEINQPQHF
TRBJ2-2 TRBV11-2 - TRBD1 TGTGCCAGCAGCCCGGGACAGGGTCCCACCGGGGAGCTGTTTTTT CASSPGQGPTGELFF
TRBJ1-5 TRBV6-2/TRBV6-3 few - TGTGCCAGCAGTTATGACAATCAGCCCCAGCATTTT CASSYDNQPQHF
TRBJ2-2 TRBV6-6 - - - CASILDRNTGELFF
TRBJ1-1 TRBV7-2 few - TGTGCCAGCAGCCCCCGACGGGGGACTGAAGCTTTCTTT CASSPRRGTEAFF
TRBJ2-7 TRBV25-1 - TRBD1 TGTGCCAGCAGTGATATCTCGGGACAGGACACCTACGAGCAGTACTTC CASSDISGQDTYEQYF
TRBJ2-3 TRBV19 - TRBD1 TGTGCCAGTAGGGGCCGACAGGGGCCAGATACGCAGTATTTT CASRGRQGPDTQYF
TRBJ1-1 TRBV6-5 - TRBD1 TGTGCCAGCAGTTACAGGGGGCGCGCTGAAGCTTTCTTT CASSYRGRAEAFF
TRBJ2-7 TRBV5-3 - TRBD1 TGTGCCAGAAGCTTGGGGGACAGTTACTACGAGCAGTACTTC CARSLGDSYYEQYF
TRBJ1-5 TRBV5-8 few TRBD1 TGTGCCAGCAGCCCGATCGGACAGGGGAATCAGCCCCAGCATTTT CASSPIGQGNQPQHF
TRBJ1-5 TRBV24-1 - - TGTGCCACCAGTGATTCGGCCGCGCAGGGGTATCAGCCCCAGCATTTT CATSDSAAQGYQPQHF
TRBJ2-7 TRBV6-5 - - TGTGCCAGCAGTTACTCTAGCCAGAGCTCCTACGAGCAGTACTTC CASSYSSQSSYEQYF
TRBJ2-5 TRBV28 - - TGTGCCAGCAGGACCTCTGGGGGTAACCAAGAGACCCAGTACTTC CASRTSGGNQETQYF
TRBJ2-7 TRBV13 - - TGTGCCAGCAGCCAGGGTAGAGGGGCCTACGAGCAGTACTTC CASSQGRGAYEQYF
TRBJ1-5 TRBV3-1/TRBV3-2 - - TGTGCCAGCAGCCGGACCCGAAATCAGCCCCAGCATTTT CASSRTRNQPQHF
TRBJ2-1 TRBV11-1 - - TGTGCCAGCAGCTTATCCCCGGGGGCCTACAATGAGCAGTTCTTC CASSLSPGAYNEQFF
TRBJ1-4 TRBV12-3/TRBV12-4 - TRBD1 TGTGCCAGCACCGACAGGGAAGAAAAACTGTTTTTT CASTDREEKLFF
TRBJ1-2 TRBV9 - - TGTGCCAGCAGCGTAGTGGACGGAACCTATGGCTACACCTTC CASSVVDGTYGYTF
TRBJ1-2 TRBV23-1 many TRBD1 TGCGCCAGCACATGCCGTCAGGGGGGGCCCTATGGCTACACCTTC CASTCRQGGPYGYTF
TRBJ1-1 TRBV30 - TRBD1 TGTGCCTGGAGGGTTACAGGGGACACTGAAGCTTTCTTT CAWRVTGDTEAFF
TRBJ2-3 TRBV23-1 - - TGCGCCAGCAGTCAATCACGAAGGACAGATACGCAGTATTTT CASSQSRRTDTQYF
TRBJ1-2 TRBV6-6 - TRBD1 TGTGCCAGCAGTTCGGGACAGCCTAACTATGGCTACACCTTC CASSSGQPNYGYTF
TRBJ1-1 TRBV28 - - TGTGCCAGCAGCCCCCCCGACGGGCCACACGTTGAAGCTTTCTTT CASSPPDGPHVEAFF
TRBJ1-2 TRBV9 - TRBD1 TGTGCCAGCAGCGTAGATCCAGGGGGCCTCGACTACACCTTC CASSVDPGGLDYTF
TRBJ2-7 TRBV28 - TRBD2 TGTGCCAGCAGGGTAGGGAGTAGCGGGAGAGCAGAGCAGTACTTC CASRVGSSGRAEQYF
TRBJ1-2 TRBV6-5 - TRBD1 TGTGCCAGCAGTCCCGACAGGGGTGATGGCTACACCTTC CASSPDRGDGYTF
TRBJ2-7 TRBV5-5 - - TGTGCCAGCAGCTTGTTTGACGGCTACGAGCAGTACTTC CASSLFDGYEQYF
TRBJ1-2 TRBV7-9 - TRBD1 TGTGCCAGCAGCTTGGGACAGGGGGACTATGGCTACACCTTC CASSLGQGDYGYTF
TRBJ1-3 TRBV7-2 - - TGTGCCAGCAGCTTAGCGATCGGCGGAAACACCATATATTTT CASSLAIGGNTIYF
TRBJ2-3 TRBV24-1 - TRBD2 TGTGCCACCAGTGATCTAGCGGGTGACACAGATACGCAGTATTTT CATSDLAGDTDTQYF
TRBJ1-2 TRBV5-6 - TRBD1 TGTGCCAGCAGCTTGCCAGGGGGTGGCTACACCTTC CASSLPGGGYTF
TRBJ1-2 TRBV9 - - TGTGCCAGCAGCCCAGGTTGGGAGGGGGATTACTATGGCTACACCTTC CASSPGWEGDYYGYTF
TRBJ1-4 TRBV28 - TRBD1 TGTGCCAGCAGTGCCTCACAGGGGTCTGGTGCTAATGAAAAACTGTTTTTT CASSASQGSGANEKLFF
TRBJ1-6 TRBV10-1 - - TGCGCCAGCAGTGATGAGGAGGAAAATTCACCCCTCCACTTT CASSDEEENSPLHF
TRBJ1-1 TRBV7-3 - TRBD1 TGTGCCAGCAGCAGGGGACAGGGTAGTACTGAAGCTTTCTTT CASSRGQGSTEAFF
TRBJ1-4 TRBV2 - - TGTGCCAGCGGGGTAGAGGCAACTAATGAAAAACTGTTTTTT CASGVEATNEKLFF
TRBJ1-4 TRBV19 - - TGTGCCAGTAGTATACAAACGCTTAATGAAAAACTGTTTTTT CASSIQTLNEKLFF
TRBJ2-2 TRBV4-3 - - TGCGCCAGCAGCCAGGACCAGACCAGGAGCACCGGGGAGCTGTTTTTT CASSQDQTRSTGELFF
TRBJ1-2 TRBV28 - - TGTGCCAGCAGTCCGATATACTATGGCTACACCTTC CASSPIYYGYTF
TRBJ1-1 TRBV7-2 - TRBD1 TGTGCCAGCAGCTCGGGACAGGGTGTGGGAGCTTTCTTT CASSSGQGVGAFF
TRBJ1-2 TRBV19 - - TGTGCCAGTAGTACCCCCTTGGTGGCTGGTTATCGTGGCTACACCTTC CASSTPLVAGYRGYTF
TRBJ2-1 TRBV7-3 - - TGTGCCAGCAGCTTGGGTCCGAGTCCCTACAATGAGCAGTTCTTC CASSLGPSPYNEQFF